This TCR beta chain was identified in a study of CD8+CD57+ T cells in acquired aplastic anemia. The CDR3 extends over 15 amino acids. CDR1 and CDR2 from the germline V gene are DFQATT and SNEGSKA (reference sequence). J was trimmed by 11 bases and V by 3 bases; bases with no gene match: 12. TCR beta VDJ and CDR3 profiling used genomic DNA as template. A single record per CDR3 protein comes from TCRdb applying MiXCR to the reads. This sample has about 190,000 distinct CDR3 sequences, with less than 70% found just once. This TCR derives from a human donor in good health, serving as a control. The material sequenced was sorted CD4+, CD8+, or CD8+CD57+ T cells (not recorded which) from PBMCs. The chain couples TRBV20-1 to TRBJ2-3, with TRBD2 identical over 12 bases. CDR3 nucleotides: TGCAGTGCTAGGGCTAGCGGGGGGGGGTACAATGAGCAGTATTTT. Its translation: CSARASGGGYNEQYF.